This passage covers 26 T cell receptor beta chains from one sample sequenced in a study of tumor-infiltrating lymphocytes in primary liver carcinoma. It was from roughly 20-30 mg of unsorted bulk tissue that RNA and DNA were co-extracted. With a constant-region primer, TCR beta cDNA was made from approximately 520 ng of total RNA. Libraries for TCR beta were built through three nested multiplex PCR rounds, which together made up a slightly modified ARM-PCR procedure. PCR rounds one and two used TRBV1-TRBV30 forward primers with a C-beta reverse primer for around 11 cycles each. MiXCR, applied by TCRdb to the multiplex PCR reads, yields one record per CDR3 protein. The table records about 22,000 distinct CDR3 sequences, 65% to 85% of them present only once. The sequencing sample was made of liver tumor tissue from sampling region 2. The subset: tumor region T2, inferior pole. Every receptor here comes from a woman aged 25 to 39 with primary liver carcinoma and hepatitis B virus infection.

This clonotype was picked up many times. The gene calls are TRBV7-3 and TRBJ2-2; D call uncertain. V dropped 6 bases and J dropped 6 bases, with 11 bases sitting between them. Germline CDR1 reads SGHTA; CDR2 reads FQGTGA. CDR3 length equals 13 residues. The CDR3 reads CASSPIGPGELFF. The CDR3 bases are TGTGCCAGCAGTCCTATCGGGCCCGGGGAGCTGTTTTTT.

With respect to this clonotype: One junction end disagrees with the germline gene, perhaps due to a read error. The rearrangement links TRBV11-2 to TRBJ1-2, with D possibly TRBD1 on 5 matching bases. The germline V gene has CDR1 SGHAT and CDR2 FQNNGV. The CDR3 runs to 13 residues. The CDR3 DNA sequence: TGCGCCAGCACTCAGTGGGGGGGTGGAGGCTACACGTTC. Amino acids: CASTQWGGGGYTF.

This clonotype was seen a handful of times. The junction and the germline gene differ at one end; a read error may be behind it. The chain couples TRBV5-4 to TRBJ2-1; D could derive from TRBD1 or TRBD2 (6 bases each). CDR3 length: 15 residues. Germline V gene data show CDR1 as SGHNT and CDR2 as YYREEE (reference sequence). Here the CDR3 reads CTSSPEGGGLYEQFF. CDR3 DNA: TGCACCAGCAGCCCAGAGGGGGGAGGCCTTTATGAGCAGTTCTTC.

This sequence joins TRBV30 and TRBJ2-3, with D perhaps TRBD1 or TRBD2 (5 bases each). Germline V gene lookup returns CDR1 GTSNPN and CDR2 SVGIG (reference sequence). Trimming removed 1 base at V and 5 bases at J, with 13 bases between. The length of the CDR3 is 14 residues. The DNA for the CDR3 is TGTGCCTGGAGTGCGGTCGGGGCTGAAGATACGCAGTATTTT. Its translation is CAWSAVGAEDTQYF.

Worth noting for this clonotype: At one of its ends the junction is not consistent with the germline gene, which may arise from a read error. The J gene is TRBJ2-1, the V gene TRBV19; D not resolved. The V gene's germline CDR1 is LNHDA and CDR2 SQIVND (reference sequence). There are 12 residues in the CDR3. The CDR3 region is CTSSISGNEQFF. The CDR3 DNA reads TGTACCAGTAGTATATCGGGTAATGAACAGTTCTTC. The variable domain in full, with the rest retrieved from reference TRBV19 and TRBJ2-1, is DGGITQSPKYLFRKEGQNVTLSCEQNLNHDAMYWYRQDPGQGLRLIYYSQIVNDFQKGDIAEGYSVSREKKESFPLTVTSAQKNPTAFYLCTSSISGNEQFFGPGTRLTVL.

Notes on this clonotype: The junction departs from germline at one end; a sequencing error may be responsible. The chain carries TRBV11-2 and TRBJ1-2; unclear D gene. The CDR3 loop spans 16 amino acids. Germline CDR1 and CDR2: SGHAT and FQNNGV. The CDR3 is CANSPRGGDWNYGYTF. The CDR3 nucleotides are TGTGCCAACAGCCCACGAGGCGGTGATTGGAACTATGGCTACACCTTC.

On this clonotype: An end of the junction does not agree with germline; a read error may underlie this. The gene calls are TRBV10-3 and TRBJ1-3; D is unresolved. The CDR3 is 14 amino acids. The germline V gene has CDR1 ENHRY and CDR2 SYGVKD. This chain's CDR3 is CGITEPVSGNTIYF. For the CDR3, the DNA is TGTGGCATCACTGAGCCAGTTTCTGGAAACACCATATATTTT.

This clonotype occurred once. Its ends do not fully match the called genes, so a read error is possible. This chain links TRBV4-2 with TRBJ2-7; 10 positions match TRBD1. Looked up from germline, CDR1 is LGHNA and CDR2 is YNFKEQ. The CDR3 runs to 18 residues. The DNA for the CDR3 is TGCGCCAGCTGCCAGGAACACCTAGGACAGGGGGGACCGCGCGAGCGGTACTTC. It is translated as CASCQEHLGQGGPRERYF.

As concerns this clonotype: Being one base from a much bigger clone, this may be a read error. This chain joins TRBV20-1 and TRBJ2-5; D unresolved. CDR1 DFQATT and CDR2 SNEGSKA come from the germline V gene (reference sequence). Trimming pared 7 bases from V and 2 bases from J, leaving 14 bases between. This CDR3 contains 13 residues. CDR3 in amino acids: CSDTSGRQETQYF. The CDR3 nucleotides read TGCAGTGATACCTCTGGGCGGCAAGAGACCCAGTACTTC.

With regard to this clonotype: One end of the junction fails to match germline, which may point to a read error. The rearrangement joins TRBV29-1 to TRBJ2-7; TRBD1 might be the D (5 bases). The germline V gene encodes CDR1 SQVTM and CDR2 ANQGSEA. The CDR3 covers 13 residues. CDR3 loop: CGVEQDSVPRRDF. CDR3 sequence (DNA): TGCGGCGTTGAACAGGATTCCGTCCCCCGACGGGACTTC.

The chain has TRBV6-5 and TRBJ1-6; D is unclear. V was pared by 10 bases and J by 9 bases, with 22 bases between. The CDR3 has 15 amino acids. CDR1 is MNHEY, CDR2 SVGAGI, per germline. CDR3 in amino acids: CANMERNAPLSPLHF. The CDR3 DNA reads TGTGCCAACATGGAAAGGAATGCCCCCCTTTCACCCCTCCACTTT.

Notes on this clonotype: A much bigger clone sits one base away, suggesting this may be a read error. V is TRBV14 and J is TRBJ1-2, with 7 bases identical to TRBD1. CDR3 size: 14 residues. The germline CDR1 and CDR2 sequences are SGHDN and FVKESK. CDR3 loop: CVSSQYGTASPLTF. DNA for the CDR3: TGTGTCAGCAGCCAATATGGGACAGCCTCCCCCCTCACCTTT. Full variable domain (rest looked up from reference TRBV14 and TRBJ1-2): EAGVTQFPSHSVIEKGQTVTLRCDPISGHDNLYWYRRVMGKEIKFLLHFVKESKQDESGMPNNRFLAERTGGTYSTLKVQPAELEDSGVYFCVSSQYGTASPLTFGSGTRLTVV.

This clonotype was observed a handful of times. Given a much more abundant clone one base away, this may be a read error. The rearrangement joins TRBV19 to TRBJ2-3; D is possibly TRBD1 (6 bases). This CDR3 has 14 amino acids. In germline, CDR1 is LNHDA, CDR2 SQIVND (reference sequence). The V gene lost 4 bases and the J gene lost 1 base, with 9 bases spanning the gap. The DNA for the CDR3 is TGTGCCAGTAGTACCGGACAGCGCACAGATACGCAGTATTTT. It translates to CASSTGQRTDTQYF.

This chain joins TRBV11-2 and TRBJ2-2; D call uncertain. Trimming removed 6 bases from V and 1 base from J, with 15 bases in between. The germline CDR1 and CDR2 sequences are SGHAT and FQNNGV. The CDR3 spans 16 residues. The CDR3 sequence is CASSPDLQLNTGELFF. CDR3 nucleotides: TGTGCCAGCAGTCCCGATCTCCAACTGAACACCGGGGAGCTGTTTTTT.

This clonotype was counted a single time. The V gene is TRBV14, the J gene TRBJ2-1; D gene unclear. CDR3 length: 11 amino acids. V dropped 6 bases and J dropped 10 bases, with 10 bases sitting between them. The germline V gene encodes CDR1 SGHDN and CDR2 FVKESK. CDR3 nucleotide sequence: TGTGCCAGCAGACAACGCAACGAGCAGTTCTTC. This encodes CASRQRNEQFF.

Points on this clonotype: The junction shows a germline mismatch at one end, possibly a read error. The V gene is TRBV10-3, the J gene TRBJ2-1; weak D call: TRBD2 (5 bases). The CDR3 is made up of 14 amino acids. Germline CDR1 is ENHRY and CDR2 is SYGVKD. CDR3 nucleotides: TGTGTCATCAGTCCCATGGCGACCCGGGATGGGCAATTCTTC. Translating gives CVISPMATRDGQFF.

About this clonotype itself: A much larger clone differs from this one at a single base, so this may be a read error. This chain connects TRBV19 to TRBJ2-2; D is unresolved. Trimming removed 6 bases at V and 12 bases at J, with 23 bases between. CDR1 is LNHDA and CDR2 is SQIVND in the germline V gene (reference sequence). There are 15 residues in the CDR3. CDR3 bases: TGTGCCAGTAGCGGTGGCCTTGGAGTCGGCAGGAAGCTGTTTTTT. It codes for CASSGGLGVGRKLFF.

For this clonotype: Because the CDR3 is missing its conserved closing phenylalanine or tryptophan, this is likely a read error. V is TRBV11-2 and J is TRBJ2-5; D not certain. The CDR3 contains 12 residues. The V gene's germline CDR1 is SGHAT and CDR2 FQNNGV. CDR3 bases: TGCGCCAGCAGCTTAGAGTTAGAGACCCAGTACTTA. Translating it yields CASSLELETQYL.

As for this clonotype: Here the CDR3 omits its conserved ending phenylalanine or tryptophan, so a read error is the likely source. This chain uses TRBV11-2 with TRBJ2-7; D not resolved. CDR3 length: 13 residues. Germline V gene lookup returns CDR1 SGHAT and CDR2 FQNNGV. Here the CDR3 DNA reads TGTACCAGCAACTTAGGCTCAAACTACGAGCAGTACCTC. Translated: CTSNLGSNYEQYL.

Of note for this clonotype: A single base separates this from a much larger clone, so it may be a read error. This chain uses TRBV7-2 with TRBJ2-7, with a possible D match to TRBD2 (6 bases). V lost 5 bases to trimming and J lost 5 bases, with 16 bases between them. Germline V gene data show CDR1 as SGHTA and CDR2 as FQGNSA. This CDR3 region has 14 residues. The CDR3 reads CASSLDNGRNEQYF. The CDR3 bases are TGTGCCAGCAGCCTTGATAACGGGAGAAACGAGCAGTACTTC.

To note about this clonotype: Relative to the germline gene, one junction end is altered; a read error may explain this. The CDR3 DNA follows: TGTGCCAGCAGCCAAGGTTGGGAAGCCAAAAATATTCATTACTTC. It codes for CASSQGWEAKNIHYF. The chain has TRBV4-3 and TRBJ2-4; D remains unclear. The CDR3 is 15 residues long. Per the germline V gene, CDR1 is LGHNA and CDR2 is YSLEER.

There are many counts of this clonotype. The junction departs from germline at one end; a sequencing error may be responsible. The genes are TRBV11-2 and TRBJ2-3; no clear D. The CDR3 loop spans 12 amino acids. Germline CDR1 is SGHAT and CDR2 is FQNNGV. CDR3 nucleotides: TGTGTCAGCAGCTCGCGCACAGATACGCAGTACTTT. It encodes CVSSSRTDTQYF.

At least ten counts were recorded for this clonotype. The J gene is TRBJ2-2, the V gene TRBV6-5; weak D call: TRBD2 (6 bases). V was trimmed by 5 bases and J by 1 base, leaving 11 bases between them. The germline gives CDR1 MNHEY, CDR2 SVGAGI. This CDR3 is built from 15 residues. The CDR3 here is CASSLMGLNTGELFF. CDR3 nucleotide sequence: TGTGCCAGCAGTCTCATGGGACTGAACACCGGGGAGCTGTTTTTT.

This clonotype was counted once. The conserved phenylalanine or tryptophan is not found at the CDR3 terminus, so this likely reflects a read error. The chain recombines TRBV6-1 with TRBJ1-2; no clear D. The germline gives CDR1 MNHNS, CDR2 SASEGT. The CDR3 length is 18 residues. CDR3 sequence: CVRGERFQVLRSNCGYTI. CDR3 sequence (DNA): TGTGTCCGCGGTGAACGGTTCCAGGTCCTTAGATCTAACTGTGGCTACACCATC.

This clonotype was observed a single time. The CDR3 does not end in the conserved phenylalanine or tryptophan, so this is likely a read error. The rearrangement joins TRBV6-6 to TRBJ1-3, with a possible D match to TRBD1 (5 bases). Trimming cost V 11 bases and J 1 base, with 27 bases left between them. CDR1 and CDR2 from the germline V gene are MNHNY and SVGAGI (reference sequence). The CDR3 is 18 amino acids. The CDR3: CAGIYSGQGGESGNTIYL. Written as DNA, the CDR3 is TGTGCCGGCATTTACTCCGGCCAGGGTGGGGAATCTGGAAACACCATATATCTT.

A note on this clonotype: The junction and the germline gene differ at one end; a read error may be behind it. The chain recombines TRBV10-3 with TRBJ2-5, with D hard to call. CDR3 size: 15 residues. Germline values: CDR1 ENHRY, CDR2 SYGVKD. In DNA form, the CDR3 reads TGTCCCATGAGTGAGTCGGCTACCAGACGAGAGACCCAGTACTTC. Translated: CPMSESATRRETQYF.